This T cell receptor beta chain was captured in a study of T cells in Graves' hyperthyroidism and ophthalmopathy. V was shortened by 0 bases and J by 7 bases, with 13 bases between the two germline ends. The germline gives CDR1 MNHEY, CDR2 SVGAGI. The CDR3 contains 15 residues. This clonotype showed up many times. What it binds is unknown. Using about 10 ml of fresh peripheral blood, PBMCs were prepared. The investigators amplified TCR beta CDR3 regions from RNA transcripts. First-round RT-PCR with HTBI primers amplified the TCR CDR3 region. TCRdb passed the multiplex PCR reads through MiXCR, listing each CDR3 protein once. Of some 600,000 distinct CDR3 sequences detected, roughly 13% appear once; the ten largest clones hold roughly 6.2%. Findings and limits, study-wide: Ophthalmopathy got predicted by the model a median approximately 6.3 months before its onset.

The chain employs TRBV6-5 and TRBJ1-5, with no clear D. The receptor comes from a woman aged 25 to 39 with Graves' hyperthyroidism that later progressed to Graves' ophthalmopathy. Sequencing used blood. The CDR3 DNA follows: TGTGCCAGCAGTTACTCGACGGAGTCCGGACAGCCCCAGCATTTT. Protein: CASSYSTESGQPQHF.